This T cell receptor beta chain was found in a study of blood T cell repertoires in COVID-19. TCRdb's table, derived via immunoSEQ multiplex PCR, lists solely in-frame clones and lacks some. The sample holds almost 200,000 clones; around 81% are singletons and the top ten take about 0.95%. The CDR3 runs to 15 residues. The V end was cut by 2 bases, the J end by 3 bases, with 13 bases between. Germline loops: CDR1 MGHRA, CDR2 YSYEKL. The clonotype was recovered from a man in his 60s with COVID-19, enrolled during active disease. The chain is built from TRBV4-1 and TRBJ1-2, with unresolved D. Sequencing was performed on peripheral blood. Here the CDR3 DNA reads TGCGCCAGCAGCCAAAGTACGGCAGGCTACTATGGCTACACCTTC. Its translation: CASSQSTAGYYGYTF.